A single sample is the source of the 31 T cell receptor beta chains below, sequenced in a study of response to subunit inactivated influenza vaccine. TCRdb redid the calling of the RT-PCR reads with MiXCR, one entry per CDR3 protein. This sample has around 470,000 distinct CDR3 sequences, with around 7.7% found just once. The input for sequencing was PBMCs from blood, taken roughly 24 months after vaccination. These TCRs come from a man in his fifties or sixties who received an inactivated influenza vaccine.

Many counts were recorded for this clonotype. The chain couples TRBV7-9 to TRBJ2-1; possibly TRBD2 for D (5 bases). Germline V CDR1 and CDR2: SEHNR, FQNEAQ (reference sequence). Trimming cost V 3 bases and J 9 bases, with 15 bases left between them. This CDR3 comprises 14 residues. CDR3: CASSFIDQGSEQFF. The CDR3 DNA follows: TGTGCCAGCAGCTTCATTGATCAAGGGAGTGAGCAGTTCTTC.

V usage is TRBV20-1 and J usage is TRBJ1-2, with a tentative D call TRBD1 (5 bases). V was cut by 6 bases and J by 6 bases, with 17 bases left in between. This CDR3 is 13 amino acids long. CDR1 is DFQATT and CDR2 is SNEGSKA in the germline V gene (reference sequence). The CDR3 coding sequence is TGCAGTGCCTCCTCTGGGGCGCAGGATGGCTACACCTTC. It specifies CSASSGAQDGYTF.

This clonotype was observed many times. The chain joins TRBV20-1 to TRBJ2-5, with a possible D match to TRBD2 (6 bases). Trimming removed 0 bases at V and 5 bases at J, with 13 bases between. Germline-derived CDR1 and CDR2 are DFQATT and SNEGSKA (reference sequence). The CDR3 has 14 residues. CDR3 DNA sequence: TGCAGTGCTAGAGAGGCGGGGACCTCTGAGACCCAGTACTTC. Translated, it gives CSAREAGTSETQYF.

This clonotype appeared many times. This chain uses TRBV28 with TRBJ2-4; D possibly corresponds to TRBD1 (5 bases). The CDR3 is made up of 15 amino acids. Germline assignment: CDR1 MDHEN and CDR2 SYDVKM. Trimming removed 2 bases from V and 4 bases from J, with 12 bases in between. CDR3 DNA: TGTGCCAGCAGTTTAGGACCAAGGGGAAAAAACATTCAGTACTTC. Residues: CASSLGPRGKNIQYF.

The rearrangement joins TRBV11-1 to TRBJ1-1; D is uncertain. Germline CDR1 SGHAT, CDR2 FQDESV (reference sequence). Between the trimmed V and J ends, which lost 1 base and 1 base, there was a span of 19 bases. The CDR3 runs to 18 residues. CDR3 DNA: TGTGCCAGCAGCTTAGAATTTTTCGCGTTGGGCAAGAACACTGAAGCTTTCTTT. This translates into CASSLEFFALGKNTEAFF.

This clonotype has only a few counts. The CDR3 is CASSYSLRTRSGNTIYF. The CDR3, as DNA: TGTGCCAGCAGTTACTCTCTCCGGACACGCTCTGGAAACACCATATATTTT. The V call is TRBV6-5, the J call TRBJ1-3; tentative D call: TRBD1 (5 bases). V gave up 0 bases and J gave up 0 bases, with 12 bases separating them. CDR1 MNHEY and CDR2 SVGAGI come from the germline V gene. The CDR3 is made up of 17 amino acids.

The rearrangement links TRBV6-1 to TRBJ2-1; 7 positions agree with TRBD1. The junction had 11 bases not matched to a gene; V was cut back by 4 bases and J by 8 bases. The CDR3 covers 15 residues. Germline assignment: CDR1 MNHNS and CDR2 SASEGT. CDR3 in DNA: TGTGCCAGCAGTGTGTCGGGGACAGTCGGGCATGAGCAGTTCTTC. Protein sequence: CASSVSGTVGHEQFF.

This clonotype was seen a handful of times. This chain joins TRBV6-1 and TRBJ2-3; TRBD1 matches at 10 bases. This CDR3 has 14 residues. J was trimmed by 7 bases and V by 4 bases; bases with no gene match: 5. From germline, CDR1 is MNHNS and CDR2 SASEGT. This CDR3 is CASSVRDRGNTQYF. For the CDR3, the DNA is TGTGCCAGCAGTGTCCGGGACAGGGGCAATACGCAGTATTTT.

Ten or more counts support this clonotype. The J gene is TRBJ1-1, the V gene TRBV12-3 or TRBV12-4; D gene uncertain. The CDR3 loop spans 13 amino acids. V was cut by 1 base and J by 10 bases, with 13 bases left in between. Written as DNA, the CDR3 is TGTGCCAGCAGTTTAGGTTATGGCCAGGCAGCTTTCTTT. Translated, it gives CASSLGYGQAAFF.

In this sample, this clonotype turned up many times. The V call is TRBV5-4, the J call TRBJ2-1, with D possibly TRBD2 on 6 matching bases. The V and J ends lost 7 bases and 3 bases respectively, with 17 bases between them. Germline V gives CDR1 SGHNT, CDR2 YYREEE (reference sequence). This CDR3 comprises 15 residues. This chain's CDR3 is CASERRDVIYNEQFF. The CDR3 DNA sequence: TGTGCCAGCGAACGGCGGGATGTAATCTACAATGAGCAGTTCTTC.

The table lists this clonotype with a few counts. This rearrangement joins TRBV29-1 to TRBJ2-3, with D hard to call. This CDR3 contains 14 residues. Germline loops: CDR1 SQVTM, CDR2 ANQGSEA. Deletions cut 4 bases from V and 2 bases from J, with 13 bases between. DNA of the CDR3: TGCAGCGTTGTATGGTGGGGTCCCACAGATACGCAGTATTTT. Amino acids: CSVVWWGPTDTQYF.

The chain uses TRBV12-3 or TRBV12-4 and TRBJ2-5; D is unclear. The CDR3 extends over 13 amino acids. Trimming cost V 6 bases and J 9 bases, with 17 bases left between them. CDR3 sequence reads: CASSEAAQGPQYF. Written as DNA, the CDR3 is TGTGCCAGCAGCGAAGCCGCCCAAGGCCCCCAGTACTTC.

In this sample, this clonotype turned up a few times. V is TRBV7-9 and J is TRBJ2-1, with D possibly being TRBD1 or TRBD2 (6 bases each). The V end was cut by 5 bases, the J end by 8 bases, with 13 bases between. CDR1 and CDR2 from the germline V gene are SEHNR and FQNEAQ (reference sequence). CDR3 length equals 13 residues. CDR3 nucleotide sequence: TGTGCCAGCAGCCTAGGGGGGTGGCATGAGCAGTTCTTC. It codes for CASSLGGWHEQFF.

This clonotype was counted a few times. The chain joins TRBV5-1 to TRBJ2-1; 7 bases agree with TRBD2. V lost 4 bases, J lost 6 bases, and 7 bases stayed unmatched. The length of the CDR3 is 14 residues. Germline V gene data show CDR1 as SGHRS and CDR2 as YFSETQ. CDR3 nucleotides: TGCGCCAGCAGCGAAACAACGGGGGGCAATGAGCAGTTCTTC. It is translated as CASSETTGGNEQFF.

This clonotype was observed a handful of times. This chain uses TRBV6-1 with TRBJ2-2, with D perhaps TRBD1 or TRBD2 (5 bases each). V shed 2 bases and J shed 9 bases, with 10 bases lying between them. This CDR3 is built from 13 residues. Germline V gives CDR1 MNHNS, CDR2 SASEGT. The CDR3 is CASSENGARELFF. The CDR3 bases are TGTGCCAGCAGTGAAAACGGGGCCCGGGAGCTGTTTTTT.

This sequence joins TRBV20-1 and TRBJ2-7; TRBD1 or TRBD2 may be the D gene (5 bases each). From germline, CDR1 is DFQATT and CDR2 SNEGSKA (reference sequence). The ends were cut back, 1 base at V and 2 bases at J, with 9 bases in the middle. CDR3 length: 13 residues. Here the CDR3 reads CSARVGTAYEQYF. CDR3 in DNA: TGCAGTGCTAGAGTAGGGACCGCCTACGAGCAGTACTTC.

This clonotype was seen repeatedly, ten times or more. V and J are TRBV30 and TRBJ2-4; D gene unclear. V was shortened by 5 bases and J by 0 bases, with 17 bases between the two germline ends. This CDR3 has 16 amino acids. Germline CDR1 reads GTSNPN; CDR2 reads SVGIG (reference sequence). The CDR3 DNA reads as TGTGCCTGGGTTGACACCCAAGAGCTAGCCAAAAACATTCAGTACTTC. Its translation is CAWVDTQELAKNIQYF.

Many counts were recorded for this clonotype. CDR3 sequence reads: CASSPPDSFSSYNEQFF. DNA for the CDR3: TGTGCCAGCAGTCCACCGGACAGTTTTAGCTCCTACAATGAGCAGTTCTTC. The chain joins TRBV12-3 or TRBV12-4 to TRBJ2-1; D might be TRBD1 (6 bases). CDR3 length: 17 amino acids. V lost 5 bases and J 0 bases, leaving 17 bases between the germline ends.

This clonotype was found a few times. The chain carries TRBV2 and TRBJ1-3, with no clear D. The CDR3 extends over 15 amino acids. Germline V lookup: CDR1 SNHLY, CDR2 FYNNEI. V was pared by 2 bases and J by 0 bases, with 8 bases between. DNA of the CDR3: TGTGCCAGCAGTGAAAGTTGGGGCTCTGGAAACACCATATATTTT. This gives the protein CASSESWGSGNTIYF.

This clonotype appeared many times. The chain couples TRBV12-3 or TRBV12-4 to TRBJ2-1; weak D call: TRBD2 (6 bases). This CDR3 comprises 15 residues. V was clipped by 6 bases and J by 5 bases, with 17 bases between them. This CDR3 reads CASSRHSGANNEQFF. Here the CDR3 DNA reads TGTGCCAGCAGCCGACATAGCGGAGCAAACAATGAGCAGTTCTTC.

This chain connects TRBV6-1 to TRBJ2-3; no clear D. The CDR3 runs 14 residues. Trimming removed 2 bases at V and 4 bases at J, with 10 bases between. Germline V gene sequence: CDR1 MNHNS, CDR2 SASEGT. The CDR3 spells CASSEHPGPDTQYF. DNA of the CDR3: TGTGCCAGCAGTGAACATCCCGGGCCAGATACGCAGTATTTT.

V is TRBV24-1 and J is TRBJ2-7; TRBD1 aligns across 12 bases. The CDR3 covers 16 residues. V trimming: 6 bases; J trimming: 4 bases; junction bases outside the gene matches: 9. The germline V gene encodes CDR1 KGHDR and CDR2 SFDVKD. The CDR3 nucleotides read TGTGCCACCAGTTCTACCGGGACAGGGGGCTTATACGAGCAGTACTTC. Protein product: CATSSTGTGGLYEQYF.

This clonotype was counted only a few times. This chain uses TRBV7-2 with TRBJ2-3; the D is unclear. Looked up from germline, CDR1 is SGHTA and CDR2 is FQGNSA. CDR3 size: 14 residues. V was trimmed by 4 bases and J by 2 bases, leaving 10 bases between them. The CDR3, as DNA: TGTGCCAGCAGCTCAGGCTTCGACACAGATACGCAGTATTTT. Translating it yields CASSSGFDTDTQYF.

The rearrangement links TRBV7-8 to TRBJ2-7, with a possible D match to TRBD1 (5 bases). CDR3 length: 15 amino acids. The germline V gene has CDR1 SGHVS and CDR2 FQNEAQ. V was trimmed by 5 bases and J by 4 bases, leaving 18 bases between them. CDR3 in DNA: TGTGCCAGCAGCCTCACAACAGGAAGTGGGTACGAGCAGTACTTC. It codes for CASSLTTGSGYEQYF.

This clonotype was found a few times. The chain has TRBV7-9 and TRBJ2-7, with D tentatively TRBD1 (6 bases). The V gene lost 2 bases and the J gene lost 4 bases, with 21 bases spanning the gap. CDR3 length equals 17 residues. CDR1 is SEHNR, CDR2 FQNEAQ, per germline (reference sequence). The CDR3 DNA follows: TGTGCCAGCAGCTTAAGGGACCCGAGACAGGTGACGTACGAGCAGTACTTC. Its translation: CASSLRDPRQVTYEQYF.

The chain is built from TRBV24-1 and TRBJ2-1; 13 positions agree with TRBD2. V shed 4 bases and J 3 bases; nucleotides not matched to a gene: 8. This CDR3 has 18 amino acids. Germline values: CDR1 KGHDR, CDR2 SFDVKD. The CDR3 reads CATSDPTSGRGGYNEQFF. The CDR3 region has the DNA TGTGCCACCAGTGACCCTACTAGCGGGAGGGGGGGCTACAATGAGCAGTTCTTC.

This clonotype was counted at least ten times. The gene calls are TRBV12-3 or TRBV12-4 and TRBJ2-5; no definite D call. V was clipped by 6 bases and J by 1 base, with 9 bases between them. CDR3 length: 13 residues. The CDR3 DNA reads TGTGCCAGCAGCTCTTTCGTCCAAGAGACCCAGTACTTC. This codes for CASSSFVQETQYF.

This clonotype was observed at least ten times. The chain is built from TRBV5-5 and TRBJ2-3; D is uncertain. The CDR3 is made up of 15 amino acids. The ends were cut back, 2 bases at V and 4 bases at J, with 14 bases in the middle. Germline values: CDR1 SGHKS, CDR2 YYEKEE (reference sequence). The CDR3 here is CASSFPPVRSDTQYF. The CDR3 nucleotides read TGTGCCAGCAGCTTCCCCCCGGTGCGGTCAGATACGCAGTATTTT.

This rearrangement joins TRBV20-1 to TRBJ2-5; TRBD2 agrees at 8 bases. The ends lost 1 base at V and 7 bases at J; junction bases unmatched: 17. The CDR3 is 17 residues long. CDR1 and CDR2 from the germline V gene are DFQATT and SNEGSKA (reference sequence). CDR3 sequence: CSARGSGTTLRGGTQYF. CDR3 bases: TGCAGTGCTAGAGGTAGCGGGACCACTCTGCGCGGCGGGACCCAGTACTTC.

This clonotype was detected ten times or more. This chain joins TRBV5-1 and TRBJ1-2, with D hard to call. The germline CDR1 and CDR2 sequences are SGHRS and YFSETQ. V was cut by 0 bases and J by 5 bases, with 11 bases left in between. The CDR3 totals 14 residues. The CDR3, as DNA: TGCGCCAGCAGCTTGGATACCACCCTTTATGGCTACACCTTC. This encodes CASSLDTTLYGYTF.

This clonotype has at least ten counts. J is TRBJ1-2 and V is TRBV6-2 or TRBV6-3, with TRBD1 identical over 10 bases. The length of the CDR3 is 15 residues. The V gene end was trimmed by 6 bases and the J gene end by 7 bases; junction bases not matched to a gene: 11. The germline CDR1 and CDR2 sequences are MNHEY and SVGEGT. The CDR3 sequence is CASRNPGQGLGGYTF. The CDR3 DNA sequence: TGTGCCAGCAGAAACCCGGGACAGGGGCTTGGTGGCTACACCTTC.